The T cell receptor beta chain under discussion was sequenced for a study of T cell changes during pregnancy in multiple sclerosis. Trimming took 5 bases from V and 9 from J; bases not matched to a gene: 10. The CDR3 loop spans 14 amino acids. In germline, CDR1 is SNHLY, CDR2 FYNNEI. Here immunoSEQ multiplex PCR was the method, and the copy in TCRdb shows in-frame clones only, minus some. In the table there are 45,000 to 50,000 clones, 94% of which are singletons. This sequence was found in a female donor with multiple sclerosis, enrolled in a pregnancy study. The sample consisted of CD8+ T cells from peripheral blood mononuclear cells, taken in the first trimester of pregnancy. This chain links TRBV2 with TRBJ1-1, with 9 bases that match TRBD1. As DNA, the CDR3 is TGTGCCAGCAGTTGGGGACAGGGAAAGATTAAAGCTTTCTTT. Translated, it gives CASSWGQGKIKAFF. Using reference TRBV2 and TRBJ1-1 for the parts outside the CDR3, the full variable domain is EPEVTQTPSHQVTQMGQEVILRCVPISNHLYFYWYRQILGQKVEFLVSFYNNEISEKSEIFDDQFSVERPDGSNFTLKIRSTKLEDSAMYFCASSWGQGKIKAFFGQGTRLTVV.